The entry below gives a single TCR beta chain sequence along with its context. Its antigen is undetermined. Sequencing used immunoSEQ multiplex PCR; TCRdb keeps in-frame clones, though not all of them. The table shows some 80,000 clones, with 85% occurring only once. The CDR3 sequence is 18 residues long. Trimming took 0 bases from V and 4 from J, leaving 22 bases between them. Germline V gene sequence: CDR1 SGDLS, CDR2 YYNGEE. This sample stems from a study of OX40 agonist ivuxolimab in advanced cancers. Study-level results: Researchers report that CD8+ T cells had, on average, more expanded clones than CD4+. People who partly responded at 0.1-3.0 mg/kg had some of the least clonal expansion seen.

V gene TRBV9 combines with J gene TRBJ2-5, with D possibly being TRBD2 (6 bases). The clonotype originates from an adult with an advanced solid tumor such as melanoma, head and neck, liver or kidney cancer. This material consisted of CD4+ or CD8+ T cells sorted from blood, taken in a trial of the OX40 agonist ivuxolimab. The CDR3, as DNA: TGTGCCAGCAGCGTAGCTCTCCAGCGGGCGGGCCGAGCAGAGACCCAGTACTTC. Residues: CASSVALQRAGRAETQYF.